A single T cell receptor (beta chain) is shown here with its context. Participant age was roughly 18 to 95 years, and participants resided in roughly 25 US areas. Cohorts were based on clinical histories the participants reported. Either two negative PCRs, clearance, or symptom resolution qualified Cohort 3 donors as recovered. Produced via immunoSEQ multiplex PCR; TCRdb's table is partial and in-frame only. Among around 310,000 clones listed, 89% were seen once. The V segment lost 4 bases and the J segment 3 bases; nucleotides outside the gene matches: 3. In germline, CDR1 is MGHRA, CDR2 YSYEKL. The CDR3 spans 14 residues. This sample is part of a study of blood T cell repertoires in COVID-19. Turning to the study itself: Donors in the United States, Italy and Spain gave samples during acute or convalescent COVID-19.

The receptor was derived from a woman in her 40s who had recovered from COVID-19. The chain is built from TRBV4-1 and TRBJ2-5; 9 bases align to TRBD2. Sequencing was performed on PBMCs or T cells enriched from blood (not recorded which). As DNA, the CDR3 is TGCGCCAGCAGCCGAATAGCGGGAGAAGAGACCCAGTACTTC. This sequence encodes CASSRIAGEETQYF.